The rows below give T cell receptor beta chains drawn from one sample of a study of T-cell reconstitution after alpha-beta-depleted transplantation in children. A single record per CDR3 protein comes from TCRdb applying MiXCR to the PCR reads. The sample lists some 300,000 distinct CDR3 sequences, over 7% occurring once. The material sequenced was peripheral blood, taken 360 days after TCRalphabeta/CD19-depleted stem cell transplant. The receptors here all came from a female patient between 2 and 15 years old who had a stem cell transplant for Fanconi anemia, so the T cells may come from the graft donor. Each CDR3 is given with its conserved first and last residue. D genes are given only for firm matches. For some rows the clone size is stated as once, few or many, or as a class when expanded; others skip it.

j_call: TRBJ2-3
d_call: -
v_call: TRBV7-6
clone_size: large
cdr3_nt: TGTGCCAGCAGCTTAACGCGGCGCACAGATACGCAGTATTTT
cdr3_aa: CASSLTRRTDTQYF

j_call: TRBJ2-7
d_call: TRBD2
v_call: TRBV20-1
clone_size: few
cdr3_nt: TGCAGTACCTTTACTAGCGTCGTCGAGCAGTACTTC
cdr3_aa: CSTFTSVVEQYF

j_call: TRBJ1-3
d_call: TRBD1
v_call: TRBV4-3
clone_size: many
cdr3_nt: TGCGCCAGCAGCCAAGATCTTACAGGGGAGAGAGACACCATATATTTT
cdr3_aa: CASSQDLTGERDTIYF

j_call: TRBJ2-6
d_call: TRBD1
v_call: TRBV27
clone_size: few
cdr3_nt: TGTGCCAGCACTGACCGACAGGGGTCCGGGGCCAACGTCCTGACTTTC
cdr3_aa: CASTDRQGSGANVLTF

j_call: TRBJ2-1
d_call: -
v_call: TRBV9
clone_size: few
cdr3_nt: TGTGCCAGCAGCTTGTCAGGGTTTAATTACAATGAGCAGTTCTTC
cdr3_aa: CASSLSGFNYNEQFF

j_call: TRBJ1-6
d_call: -
v_call: TRBV6-5
clone_size: many
cdr3_nt: TGTGCCAGCTCCCAAAGTTTGGGATTCGGTAATTCACCCCTCCACTTT
cdr3_aa: CASSQSLGFGNSPLHF

j_call: TRBJ1-1
d_call: -
v_call: TRBV5-1
clone_size: many
cdr3_nt: TGCGCCAGCAGCTTCGACTGGAGAGGGACTGAAGCTTTCTTT
cdr3_aa: CASSFDWRGTEAFF

j_call: TRBJ2-2
d_call: -
v_call: TRBV20-1
clone_size: many
cdr3_nt: TGCAGTGCTAGGCCCCTCGCGAACACCGGGGAGCTGTTTTTT
cdr3_aa: CSARPLANTGELFF

j_call: TRBJ2-2
d_call: -
v_call: TRBV12-3/TRBV12-4
clone_size: many
cdr3_nt: TGTGCCCGTCCCGGGGGGAACACCGGGGAGCTGTTTTTT
cdr3_aa: CARPGGNTGELFF

j_call: TRBJ2-3
d_call: TRBD2
v_call: TRBV4-3
clone_size: few
cdr3_nt: TGCGCCAGCAGCCAAGGTAGCGGGGGGGCTACTACGCAGTATTTT
cdr3_aa: CASSQGSGGATTQYF

j_call: TRBJ2-3
d_call: -
v_call: TRBV20-1
clone_size: many
cdr3_nt: TGCAGTGCTACAAGCGTGAACACAGATACGCAGTATTTT
cdr3_aa: CSATSVNTDTQYF

j_call: TRBJ2-3
d_call: TRBD2
v_call: TRBV15
clone_size: -
cdr3_nt: TGTGCCATCCCGGGACTAGCGGGGGGGAAAAGCACAGATACGCAGTATTTT
cdr3_aa: CAIPGLAGGKSTDTQYF

j_call: TRBJ2-2
d_call: TRBD1
v_call: TRBV30
clone_size: -
cdr3_nt: TGTGCCTGGAGTCTTACAGGGGGGTCGAACACCGGGGAGCTGTTTTTT
cdr3_aa: CAWSLTGGSNTGELFF

j_call: TRBJ1-3
d_call: -
v_call: TRBV7-2
clone_size: -
cdr3_nt: TGTGCCAGCAGCTTAGCTAGGACCCCGGGAAGGGAAAACACCATATATTTT
cdr3_aa: CASSLARTPGRENTIYF

j_call: TRBJ2-7
d_call: TRBD2
v_call: TRBV9
clone_size: -
cdr3_nt: TGTGCCAGCAGTGCCTCGGCAGCGGGGACCTACGAGCAGTACTTC
cdr3_aa: CASSASAAGTYEQYF

j_call: TRBJ2-5
d_call: -
v_call: TRBV10-3
clone_size: many
cdr3_nt: TGTGCCATCAGTGCTACTGGGTTCATGGAGACCCAGTACTTC
cdr3_aa: CAISATGFMETQYF

j_call: TRBJ2-5
d_call: TRBD1
v_call: TRBV18
clone_size: many
cdr3_nt: TGTGCCAGCTCACCGGGACAGCTTCAAGAAACCCAGTACTTC
cdr3_aa: CASSPGQLQETQYF

j_call: TRBJ2-2
d_call: -
v_call: TRBV12-3/TRBV12-4
clone_size: many
cdr3_nt: TGTGCCAGCAGTTTAGTCAGGCGGGCCGGGGAGCTGTTTTTT
cdr3_aa: CASSLVRRAGELFF

j_call: TRBJ2-1
d_call: TRBD2
v_call: TRBV12-3/TRBV12-4
clone_size: many
cdr3_nt: TGTGCCAGCAGTTATAGACTAGCGGGAGGTTGGTACAATGAGCAGTTCTTC
cdr3_aa: CASSYRLAGGWYNEQFF

j_call: TRBJ1-1
d_call: -
v_call: TRBV5-1
clone_size: -
cdr3_nt: TGCGCCAGCAGCTTGCTCAGGGAGAACACTGAAGCTTTCTTT
cdr3_aa: CASSLLRENTEAFF

j_call: TRBJ2-5
d_call: -
v_call: TRBV27
clone_size: few
cdr3_nt: TGTGCCAGCAGGGTCAGGCGTACCGGGACCCAGTACTTC
cdr3_aa: CASRVRRTGTQYF

j_call: TRBJ2-7
d_call: TRBD1
v_call: TRBV18
clone_size: many
cdr3_nt: TGTGCCAGCTCACGACCGGGAGGACAGGGGTTTCACGAGCAGTACTTC
cdr3_aa: CASSRPGGQGFHEQYF

j_call: TRBJ2-2
d_call: TRBD2
v_call: TRBV4-3
clone_size: many
cdr3_nt: TGCGCCAGCAGCCAAGATCTGCGGGGGGGCCGCAACACCGGGGAGCTGTTTTTT
cdr3_aa: CASSQDLRGGRNTGELFF

j_call: TRBJ1-4
d_call: TRBD1
v_call: TRBV11-2
clone_size: -
cdr3_nt: TGTGCCAGCAGCGTAAACAACTTGGGACAGGGGACTAATGAAAAACTGTTTTTT
cdr3_aa: CASSVNNLGQGTNEKLFF

j_call: TRBJ1-6
d_call: TRBD1
v_call: TRBV6-5
clone_size: few
cdr3_nt: TGTGCCAGCAGTTTACAGGGGGTGGATAATTCACCCCTCCACTTT
cdr3_aa: CASSLQGVDNSPLHF

j_call: TRBJ1-2
d_call: TRBD1
v_call: TRBV11-1
clone_size: -
cdr3_nt: TGTGCCAGCAGCCCTAGGGACAGGGGACCCTATGGCTACACCTTC
cdr3_aa: CASSPRDRGPYGYTF

j_call: TRBJ2-6
d_call: -
v_call: TRBV7-9
clone_size: -
cdr3_nt: TGTGCCATCCCTCCGCAGACCTCTGGGGCCAACGTCCTGACTTTC
cdr3_aa: CAIPPQTSGANVLTF

j_call: TRBJ1-2
d_call: -
v_call: TRBV28
clone_size: many
cdr3_nt: TGTGCCAGCAGTTTATATCCGGCAGCCCCACGCTATGGCTACACCTTC
cdr3_aa: CASSLYPAAPRYGYTF

j_call: TRBJ2-1
d_call: TRBD2
v_call: TRBV5-1
clone_size: many
cdr3_nt: TGCGCCAGCACCATTCAAACTAGCGGGAGAGGCGATGAGCAGTTCTTC
cdr3_aa: CASTIQTSGRGDEQFF

j_call: TRBJ1-1
d_call: -
v_call: TRBV5-1
clone_size: many
cdr3_nt: TGCGCCAGCAGCTTGGTCGTGATGAACACTGAAGCTTTCTTT
cdr3_aa: CASSLVVMNTEAFF

j_call: TRBJ2-1
d_call: -
v_call: TRBV11-2
clone_size: -
cdr3_nt: TGTGCCAGCAGCTCCCGCGGGGCCTACAATGAGCAGTTCTTC
cdr3_aa: CASSSRGAYNEQFF

j_call: TRBJ1-4
d_call: TRBD1
v_call: TRBV5-1
clone_size: many
cdr3_nt: TGCGCCAGCAGGGACAGGGATGATGAAAAACTGTTTTTT
cdr3_aa: CASRDRDDEKLFF

j_call: TRBJ2-3
d_call: TRBD2
v_call: TRBV7-8
clone_size: few
cdr3_nt: TGTGCCAGCAGCTTAGCGTCCAGCGGGGGGTCCCATTCATTT
cdr3_aa: CASSLASSGGSHSF

j_call: TRBJ1-1
d_call: -
v_call: TRBV5-1
clone_size: many
cdr3_nt: TGCGCCAGCAGCGGGGGGCTAGGACAGAACACTGAAGCTTTCTTT
cdr3_aa: CASSGGLGQNTEAFF

j_call: TRBJ1-2
d_call: -
v_call: TRBV6-5
clone_size: -
cdr3_nt: TGTGCCAGCAGTTTGGGGGACGGCCTCTATGGCTACACCTTC
cdr3_aa: CASSLGDGLYGYTF

j_call: TRBJ1-4
d_call: -
v_call: TRBV12-3/TRBV12-4
clone_size: many
cdr3_nt: TGTGCCAGCAGTCCGGGGGTCGCTAATGAAAAACTGTTTTTT
cdr3_aa: CASSPGVANEKLFF

j_call: TRBJ2-7
d_call: TRBD1
v_call: TRBV11-2
clone_size: many
cdr3_nt: TGTGCCAGCAGCCCTACCGACAGGGGGCCGTCCTTC
cdr3_aa: CASSPTDRGPSF

j_call: TRBJ2-7
d_call: -
v_call: TRBV3-1
clone_size: -
cdr3_nt: TGTGCCAGCAGCCAACGACGGGGACTGGCCTACGAGCAGTACTTC
cdr3_aa: CASSQRRGLAYEQYF

j_call: TRBJ2-1
d_call: -
v_call: TRBV5-1
clone_size: many
cdr3_nt: TGCGCCAGCGCCTTCGGCAGCTCCTACAATGAGCAGTTCTTC
cdr3_aa: CASAFGSSYNEQFF

j_call: TRBJ2-2
d_call: -
v_call: TRBV15
clone_size: many
cdr3_nt: TGTGCCACCAGCACAATCCCCTGGGCCGGGGAGCTGTTTTTT
cdr3_aa: CATSTIPWAGELFF

j_call: TRBJ1-5
d_call: TRBD1
v_call: TRBV25-1
clone_size: many
cdr3_nt: TGTGCCAGCAGCGGCGACAGGGGAGGACAGCCCCAGCATTTT
cdr3_aa: CASSGDRGGQPQHF

j_call: TRBJ2-3
d_call: -
v_call: TRBV10-3
clone_size: many
cdr3_nt: TGTGCCACCCAAGGGAGCACAGATACGCAGTATTTT
cdr3_aa: CATQGSTDTQYF

j_call: TRBJ2-2
d_call: -
v_call: TRBV4-3
clone_size: once
cdr3_nt: TGCGCCAGCAGCCAAGATTTAGGAGGGGTGTACACCGGGGTGCTGTTTTTT
cdr3_aa: CASSQDLGGVYTGVLFF

j_call: TRBJ2-1
d_call: -
v_call: TRBV5-5
clone_size: many
cdr3_nt: TGTGCCAGCAGCTTTAACGGGGACAATGAGCAGTTCTTC
cdr3_aa: CASSFNGDNEQFF

j_call: TRBJ2-2
d_call: -
v_call: TRBV10-3
clone_size: many
cdr3_nt: TGTGCCACTTCGAATCAGTTGAGCACCGGGGAGCTGTTTTTT
cdr3_aa: CATSNQLSTGELFF